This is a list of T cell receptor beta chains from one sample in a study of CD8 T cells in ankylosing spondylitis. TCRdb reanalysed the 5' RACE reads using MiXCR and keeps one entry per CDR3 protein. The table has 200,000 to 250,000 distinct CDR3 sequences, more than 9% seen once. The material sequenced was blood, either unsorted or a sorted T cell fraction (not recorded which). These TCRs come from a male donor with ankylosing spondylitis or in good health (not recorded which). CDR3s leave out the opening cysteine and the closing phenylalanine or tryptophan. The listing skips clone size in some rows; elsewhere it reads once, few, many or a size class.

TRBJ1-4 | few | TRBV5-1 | ATSTEPGEKLF
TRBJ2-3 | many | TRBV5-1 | ASSSLLGGAMFYTQY
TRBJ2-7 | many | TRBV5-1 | ASSLDRTSSYEQY
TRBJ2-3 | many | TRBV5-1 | ASSHGQGTQY
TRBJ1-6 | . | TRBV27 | ASSVRNSPLH
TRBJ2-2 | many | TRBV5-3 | ARSVGTSRTGELF
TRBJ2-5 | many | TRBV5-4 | ASSLPLGGVRETQY
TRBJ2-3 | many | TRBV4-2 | ASSSAGTGGVTTQY
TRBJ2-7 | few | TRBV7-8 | ASSTPSGVEQY
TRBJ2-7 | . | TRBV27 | ASSPNRDRKQY
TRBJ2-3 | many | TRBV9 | ASSVGGARGDTQY
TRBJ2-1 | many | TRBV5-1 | ASSQGTVNEQF
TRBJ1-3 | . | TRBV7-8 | ASSLTGHRSSGNTIY
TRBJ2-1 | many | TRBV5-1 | ASSLPASSYNEQF
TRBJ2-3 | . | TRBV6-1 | ASSEPITDTQY
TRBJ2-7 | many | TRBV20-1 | SARDQQGAYEQY
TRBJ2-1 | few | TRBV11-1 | ASSLVASGGAAGNEQF
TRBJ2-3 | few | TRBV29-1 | SVGTRITDTQY
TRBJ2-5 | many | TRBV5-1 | ASSLEGLPTPTKETQY
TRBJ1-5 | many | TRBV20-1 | SAYRGENNQPQH
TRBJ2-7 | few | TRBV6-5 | ASSSGAYEQY
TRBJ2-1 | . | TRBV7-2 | ASSSSSGGTPYNEQF
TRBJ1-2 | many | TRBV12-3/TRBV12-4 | ASSLPQGNYGYT
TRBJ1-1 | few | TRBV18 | ASSPLTGSTEAF
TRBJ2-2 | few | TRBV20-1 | SAQPGQGNTGELF
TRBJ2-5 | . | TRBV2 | ASSEGGTGQETQY
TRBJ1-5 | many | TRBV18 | ASTDGSNQPQH
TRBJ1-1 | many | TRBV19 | ASSYGGNTEAF
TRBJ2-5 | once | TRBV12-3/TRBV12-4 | ASLRGTQY
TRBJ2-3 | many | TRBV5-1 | ASSLDVDRGTGTQY
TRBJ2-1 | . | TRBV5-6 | ASCVSGGARNAQF
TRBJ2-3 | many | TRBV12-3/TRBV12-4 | ASSAGLAGGPTDTQY
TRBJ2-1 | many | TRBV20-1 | SAPKASGGGNEQF
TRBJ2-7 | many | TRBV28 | ASSLAGEHEQY
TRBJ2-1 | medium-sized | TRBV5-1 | ASSLTTGTSGGGEQF
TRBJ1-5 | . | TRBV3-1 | ASSPGQVYNQPQH
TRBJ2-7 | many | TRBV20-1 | SARWADLQY
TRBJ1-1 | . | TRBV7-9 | ASSLEQGLNTEAF
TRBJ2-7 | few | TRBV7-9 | ASSLAGGQHIYEQY
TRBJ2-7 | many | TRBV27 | ASSSGLNEQY
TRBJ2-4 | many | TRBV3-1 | ASSLGGDTPKVH
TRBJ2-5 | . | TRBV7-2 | ASSSGRLQETQY
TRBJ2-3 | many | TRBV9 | ASSVRTSGAEDTQY
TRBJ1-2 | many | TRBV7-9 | ASSRQDYGYT
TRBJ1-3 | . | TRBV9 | ASSPDPGRGNTIY
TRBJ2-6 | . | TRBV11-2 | ASSFIAFMTGGLSGANVLT
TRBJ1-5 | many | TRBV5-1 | ASSLGGQGDQPQH
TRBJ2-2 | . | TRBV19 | ASGGTGGFAGELF
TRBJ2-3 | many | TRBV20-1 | SARDFGQSADTQY
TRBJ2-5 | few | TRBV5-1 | ASSLHYQETQY
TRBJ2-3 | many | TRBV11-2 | ASSFRHSGGGNTDTQY
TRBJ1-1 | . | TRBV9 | ASSVDEGTLDTEAF
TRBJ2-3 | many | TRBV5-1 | ASGLTGTDTQY
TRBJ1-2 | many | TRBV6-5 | ASSLQGLGYT